The present entry profiles one T cell receptor (beta chain) with its context. Participant-given clinical history determined each cohort assignment. The data are from a study of blood T cell repertoires in COVID-19. CDR3 length: 14 amino acids. The germline V gene encodes CDR1 LNHDA and CDR2 SQIVND (reference sequence). Trimming at V came to 4 bases and at J to 6 bases, leaving 4 bases not matched to a gene. Method: immunoSEQ multiplex PCR; TCRdb's copy keeps in-frame clones and lacks some. The table shows 150,000 to 200,000 clones, with about 88% occurring only once. The clonotype comes from a woman aged 40 to 49 in a cohort exposed to, infected with or recovered from COVID-19 (not recorded which). Sample: PBMCs or T cells enriched from blood (not recorded which). The V and J genes are TRBV19 and TRBJ2-1; 9 positions agree with TRBD2. The CDR3 here is CASSTGRGGNEQFF. DNA for the CDR3: TGTGCCAGTAGTACAGGGCGGGGGGGCAATGAGCAGTTCTTC.